This T cell receptor beta chain stems from a study of blood T cell repertoires in COVID-19. The assay was immunoSEQ multiplex PCR, and TCRdb's table has in-frame clones only and misses some. The table has around 340,000 clones, 75% to 90% seen once. Trimming pared 2 bases from V and 7 bases from J, leaving 12 bases between. CDR1 is LGHDT and CDR2 is YNNKEL in the germline V gene (reference sequence). This CDR3 comprises 15 residues. V is TRBV3-1 (or the pseudogene TRBV3-2) and J is TRBJ1-6; the D gene is possibly TRBD1 (6 bases). Material for sequencing was peripheral blood. The clonotype originates from a woman aged 60-75 years with COVID-19, enrolled during active disease. The CDR3 DNA is TGTGCCAGCAGCCAAAGGACAGCCAACAATTCACCCCTCCACTTT. Translated: CASSQRTANNSPLHF.